Below, 17 T cell receptor beta chains from the same sample are listed, as sequenced in a study of T-cell memory formation after mild COVID-19. One entry per CDR3 protein, called by TCRdb with MiXCR from the 5' RACE reads. The table lists 210,000 or so distinct CDR3 sequences, roughly 18% of them singletons. The sequencing input was PBMCs or a T cell subset sorted from them (not recorded which). Receptors were obtained from an adult woman who had mild COVID-19 (a few samples of this study predate the infection). Cell type and time point are not known.

This clonotype has just a few counts. This chain links TRBV5-1 with TRBJ1-5; D is possibly TRBD1 (6 bases). CDR3 length: 15 amino acids. CDR1 is SGHRS, CDR2 YFSETQ, per germline. The germline V and J ends were trimmed by 4 bases and 1 base, with 12 bases remaining between them. In DNA, the CDR3 is TGCGCCAGCAGCCGGGGGGGGCAGAGCAATCAGCCCCAGCATTTT. Translated: CASSRGGQSNQPQHF.

The chain couples TRBV29-1 to TRBJ1-2; weak D call: TRBD1 (5 bases). This CDR3 is 12 amino acids long. Looked up from germline, CDR1 is SQVTM and CDR2 is ANQGSEA. The V end was cut by 4 bases, the J end by 4 bases, with 10 bases between. CDR3: CSVADRGYGYTF. The CDR3, as DNA: TGCAGCGTTGCAGACAGAGGCTATGGCTACACCTTC.

This clonotype was seen more than once but under ten times. The chain employs TRBV24-1 and TRBJ2-1, with D possibly TRBD1 on 5 matching bases. CDR1 and CDR2 (germline): KGHDR, SFDVKD. Trimming cost V 5 bases and J 8 bases, with 6 bases left between them. This CDR3 region has 11 residues. The CDR3 protein is CATSGGYEQFF. CDR3 nucleotides: TGTGCCACCAGTGGGGGCTATGAGCAGTTCTTC.

In its sample, this clonotype was seen a few times. The chain has TRBV29-1 and TRBJ2-4; 11 nucleotides agree with TRBD1. The V gene end was trimmed by 7 bases and the J gene end by 5 bases; junction bases not matched to a gene: 7. Germline CDR1 and CDR2: SQVTM and ANQGSEA. This CDR3 has 14 amino acids. The CDR3 DNA reads as TGCAGCGCCGGACAGGGGGCGCGGGAAAACATTCAGTACTTC. It yields the protein CSAGQGARENIQYF.

This clonotype has just a few counts. The chain combines TRBV10-3 with TRBJ2-5, with 9 bases lining up with TRBD2. CDR1 and CDR2 from the germline V gene are ENHRY and SYGVKD. The CDR3 spans 14 residues. The junction had 9 bases not matched to a gene; V was cut back by 8 bases and J by 5 bases. The chain's CDR3 is CAIGLAGARETQYF. In nucleotides, the CDR3 is TGTGCCATCGGCTTAGCGGGGGCGCGGGAGACCCAGTACTTC.

This clonotype was detected ten times or more. The V and J genes are TRBV5-1 and TRBJ2-1; 7 bases match TRBD1. The CDR3 contains 16 residues. J gave up 0 bases and V 4 bases, and 7 bases lay outside the gene matches. Germline values: CDR1 SGHRS, CDR2 YFSETQ. Written as DNA, the CDR3 is TGCGCCAGCAGCCTAGCACAGGGGAGCTCCTACAATGAGCAGTTCTTC. Amino acids: CASSLAQGSSYNEQFF.

The chain employs TRBV3-1 and TRBJ2-7; unclear D gene. The CDR3 spans 13 residues. V lost 3 bases and J 4 bases, leaving 10 bases between the germline ends. Germline assignment: CDR1 LGHDT and CDR2 YNNKEL (reference sequence). CDR3 sequence (DNA): TGTGCCAGCAGCCAGTTAAGCATTTACGAGCAGTACTTC. This sequence encodes CASSQLSIYEQYF.

CDR3 protein: CASTQGGYQNEQYF. CDR3 sequence (DNA): TGTGCCAGCACCCAGGGGGGGTACCAGAACGAGCAGTACTTC. J is TRBJ2-7 and V is TRBV7-2; either TRBD1 or TRBD2 may fit D (7 bases each). The germline V gene has CDR1 SGHTA and CDR2 FQGNSA. Trimming left V 7 bases short and J 5 bases short, with 18 bases between. The CDR3 sequence is 14 residues long.

The chain carries TRBV14 and TRBJ2-7, with D hard to call. CDR1 and CDR2 (germline): SGHDN, FVKESK. CDR3 length: 12 amino acids. The V and J ends lost 4 bases and 6 bases respectively, with 10 bases between them. In DNA form, the CDR3 reads TGTGCCAGCAGCCCTTTCCCGGGCGAGCAGTACTTC. Translated: CASSPFPGEQYF.

This rearrangement joins TRBV20-1 to TRBJ1-1; D may be TRBD1 (5 bases). Trimming stripped 2 bases from V and 0 bases from J, with 13 bases between. CDR1 and CDR2 from the germline V gene are DFQATT and SNEGSKA (reference sequence). This CDR3 contains 15 residues. DNA for the CDR3: TGCAGTGCTAGACCACGAAAGGGGATGAACACTGAAGCTTTCTTT. Translating gives CSARPRKGMNTEAFF.

The sample holds a few counts of this clonotype. The genes are TRBV3-1 and TRBJ1-1; D not resolved. The CDR3 length is 13 residues. The V end lost 1 base, the J end lost 0 bases, and 3 bases lay between the germline ends. From germline, CDR1 is LGHDT and CDR2 YNNKEL (reference sequence). CDR3 protein: CASSQALNTEAFF. For the CDR3, the DNA is TGTGCCAGCAGCCAAGCCTTGAACACTGAAGCTTTCTTT.

The J gene is TRBJ1-2, the V gene TRBV20-1, with TRBD1 identical over 7 bases. The CDR3 has 13 amino acids. The germline V gene has CDR1 DFQATT and CDR2 SNEGSKA (reference sequence). V shed 1 base and J 4 bases; nucleotides not matched to a gene: 3. The CDR3 coding sequence is TGCAGTGCTAGAGTAGGGGACAGCTATGGCTACACCTTC. Its protein is CSARVGDSYGYTF.

This clonotype has more than one count but fewer than ten. In DNA form, the CDR3 reads TGCGCCAGCAGCCATTCGGGACAGAGCAATCAGCCCCAGCATTTT. It specifies CASSHSGQSNQPQHF. This chain connects TRBV4-1 to TRBJ1-5; 7 positions agree with TRBD1. Germline lookup yields CDR1 MGHRA and CDR2 YSYEKL. The length of the CDR3 is 15 residues. Germline trimming cut 3 bases from V and 1 base from J; bases unmatched to any gene: 3.

The chain carries TRBV20-1 and TRBJ2-7; D not certain. There are 14 residues in the CDR3. Trimming removed 1 base from V and 0 bases from J, with 10 bases in between. Germline loops: CDR1 DFQATT, CDR2 SNEGSKA (reference sequence). DNA for the CDR3: TGCAGTGCTAGAGTTCGCAGGAGCTCCTACGAGCAGTACTTC. Encoded protein: CSARVRRSSYEQYF.

This clonotype was observed at least ten times. The V gene is TRBV29-1, the J gene TRBJ1-1; D not resolved. CDR3 length: 14 residues. V dropped 0 bases and J dropped 1 base, with 9 bases sitting between them. The germline CDR1 and CDR2 sequences are SQVTM and ANQGSEA. CDR3 protein: CSVEDQASNTEAFF. CDR3 DNA sequence: TGCAGCGTTGAAGATCAGGCGTCGAACACTGAAGCTTTCTTT.

Ten or more counts support this clonotype. The chain combines TRBV5-1 with TRBJ2-3; tentative D call: TRBD1 (5 bases). Germline assignment: CDR1 SGHRS and CDR2 YFSETQ. This CDR3 spans 14 amino acids. The ends were cut back, 4 bases at V and 5 bases at J, with 14 bases in the middle. CDR3 sequence: CASSQGPVRDTQYF. CDR3 in DNA: TGCGCCAGCAGCCAGGGCCCGGTGAGAGATACGCAGTATTTT.

This clonotype was seen repeatedly, ten times or more. V is TRBV7-6 and J is TRBJ2-5; the match to TRBD1 covers 9 bases. In germline, CDR1 is SGHVS, CDR2 FNYEAQ. Unmatched junction bases numbered 10, after V lost 8 bases and J lost 6 bases. This CDR3 region has 14 residues. The chain's CDR3 is CASGGPGTGKTQYF. As DNA, the CDR3 is TGTGCCAGCGGCGGTCCGGGGACAGGGAAGACCCAGTACTTC. Together with reference TRBV7-6 and TRBJ2-5, the CDR3 gives the full variable domain: GAGVSQSPRYKVTKRGQDVALRCDPISGHVSLYWYRQALGQGPEFLTYFNYEAQQDKSGLPNDRFSAERPEGSISTLTIQRTEQRDSAMYRCASGGPGTGKTQYFGPGTRLLVL.